Following are 8 T cell receptor beta chains from one sample sequenced in a study of blood T cells in healthy people across ages. The second PCR ran about 6 to 12 cycles with a sample-barcoded 5' primer and J-beta primers. TCRdb independently ran MiXCR on the 5' RACE reads; one entry per CDR3 protein. This sample has 1 million to 1.2 million distinct CDR3 sequences; 35% to 40% occur once, and the top ten carry around 13%. The sequenced sample was blood. All receptors come from a man younger than 35 in good health.

This clonotype was found a few times. The J gene is TRBJ1-2, the V gene TRBV5-5, with a tentative D call TRBD1 (6 bases). CDR3 length: 15 residues. CDR1 is SGHKS and CDR2 is YYEKEE in the germline V gene (reference sequence). V was trimmed by 1 base and J by 5 bases, leaving 15 bases between them. As DNA, the CDR3 is TGTGCCAGCAGCTTGATGGGGGGCGCGGGGTATGGCTACACCTTC. Translating it yields CASSLMGGAGYGYTF. Complete variable domain (other parts from reference TRBV5-5 and TRBJ1-2): DAGVTQSPTHLIKTRGQQVTLRCSPISGHKSVSWYQQVLGQGPQFIFQYYEKEERGRGNFPDRFSARQFPNYSSELNVNALLLGDSALYLCASSLMGGAGYGYTFGSGTRLTVV.

The J gene is TRBJ2-3, the V gene TRBV27; D gene ambiguous. The CDR3 length is 15 residues. V was shortened by 5 bases and J by 2 bases, with 14 bases between the two germline ends. Per germline, CDR1 MNHEY and CDR2 SMNVEV (reference sequence). CDR3 sequence (DNA): TGTGCCAGCAGTACCCTTGGGGTTAACACAGATACGCAGTATTTT. Translation gives CASSTLGVNTDTQYF.

The V gene is TRBV4-1, the J gene TRBJ2-3; TRBD2 agrees at 7 bases. The CDR3 spans 17 residues. Germline CDR1 MGHRA, CDR2 YSYEKL. V lost 4 bases to trimming and J lost 1 base; unmatched junction nucleotides: 11. The CDR3 spells CASSLLVERGGTDTQYF. DNA for the CDR3: TGCGCCAGCAGCCTTCTCGTAGAGCGGGGTGGCACAGATACGCAGTATTTT.

The sample holds a few counts of this clonotype. The V call is TRBV20-1, the J call TRBJ2-7, with 7 positions matching TRBD2. CDR1 is DFQATT, CDR2 SNEGSKA, per germline (reference sequence). The CDR3 spans 15 residues. The J segment lost 3 bases and the V segment lost 0 bases, leaving 8 bases of the junction unmatched. In DNA form, the CDR3 reads TGCAGTGCTAGAGATAGTGGGGAGGGAATCTACGAGCAGTACTTC. Its translation is CSARDSGEGIYEQYF.

This clonotype was counted a few times. The V gene is TRBV6-5, the J gene TRBJ2-1, with a possible D match to TRBD1 (6 bases). This CDR3 is 13 amino acids long. Looked up from germline, CDR1 is MNHEY and CDR2 is SVGAGI. V shed 2 bases and J shed 12 bases, with 14 bases lying between them. The chain's CDR3 is CASSYGQGLGQFF. CDR3 coding DNA: TGTGCCAGCAGTTACGGGCAGGGGCTGGGGCAGTTCTTC.

Only a few counts were recorded for this clonotype. The rearrangement links TRBV20-1 to TRBJ1-6; D remains unclear. V was clipped by 1 base and J by 5 bases, with 9 bases between them. The V gene's germline CDR1 is DFQATT and CDR2 SNEGSKA (reference sequence). The CDR3 length is 14 residues. CDR3 region: CSARAPGDNSPLHF. The CDR3 DNA sequence: TGCAGTGCTAGAGCCCCGGGAGATAATTCACCCCTCCACTTT.

For this clonotype: One end of the junction is discordant with germline, which a read error may explain. The chain joins TRBV18 to TRBJ2-7; D is possibly TRBD1 or TRBD2 (5 bases each). CDR1 KGHSH and CDR2 LQKENI come from the germline V gene. This CDR3 has 16 residues. DNA of the CDR3: TGTACCAGCTCACCGCCAGGGACCTCCTCGCTCTTCGAGCAGTACTTC. This encodes CTSSPPGTSSLFEQYF.

The V and J genes are TRBV6-5 and TRBJ1-4; TRBD1 agrees at 8 bases. V lost 11 bases to trimming and J lost 0 bases; unmatched junction nucleotides: 11. The CDR3 length is 16 residues. Looked up from germline, CDR1 is MNHEY and CDR2 is SVGAGI. The CDR3, as DNA: TGTGCCGTCAATCCCGGGACAGGATCAACTAATGAAAAACTGTTTTTT. It translates to CAVNPGTGSTNEKLFF.